This note documents a single T cell receptor (beta chain) sequence. The sample originates from a study of shared clonotypes between healthy human individuals. Sequencing was performed with immunoSEQ multiplex PCR; in TCRdb, only in-frame clones are kept and a portion is missing. The data show roughly 2.5 million clones, more than 90% seen once. Losses at the gene ends were 4 bases for V and 0 bases for J; bases not matched to a gene: 1. From germline, CDR1 is SGHRS and CDR2 YFSETQ. This CDR3 is 15 amino acids long. Sample: naive CD4+ T cells sorted from blood. As for subset: CD45RA+ positively selected. This rearrangement joins TRBV5-1 to TRBJ2-1, with 10 bases lining up with TRBD1. The TCR was taken from a man aged 18-30 years in good health. The CDR3 reads CASSGDRGSYNEQFF. The CDR3, as DNA: TGCGCCAGCAGCGGGGACAGGGGCTCCTACAATGAGCAGTTCTTC.